A selection of T cell receptor beta chains follows, all from one sample in a study of blood T cells in healthy people across ages. TCRdb called the 5' RACE reads again in MiXCR, with one record for every CDR3 protein. The sample carries roughly 800,000 distinct CDR3 sequences, 20% to 25% recorded once. The data also belong to a second study, concerning T cells of mothers and their children.

The sequenced sample was blood. These receptors were collected from a boy aged 5-17 years in good health. Both conserved end residues are trimmed from each CDR3. Fields, in order: CDR3 protein, V gene, D gene, J gene. A D gene is named only where the DNA matches it firmly.

CDR3 protein: ASGPQAHEQY
V gene: TRBV6-2/TRBV6-3
D gene: NA
J gene: TRBJ2-7

CDR3 protein: ASSSHLAGVNNEQF
V gene: TRBV28
D gene: TRBD2
J gene: TRBJ2-1

CDR3 protein: ASSQDINQPQH
V gene: TRBV3-1
D gene: NA
J gene: TRBJ1-5

CDR3 protein: ASSSGAWGNTEAF
V gene: TRBV12-3/TRBV12-4
D gene: NA
J gene: TRBJ1-1

CDR3 protein: ASSIPPGPLKGTIY
V gene: TRBV21-1
D gene: NA
J gene: TRBJ1-3

CDR3 protein: SARDTGVSYEQY
V gene: TRBV20-1
D gene: TRBD1
J gene: TRBJ2-7

CDR3 protein: ASSSPGSAAGYT
V gene: TRBV7-2
D gene: NA
J gene: TRBJ1-2

CDR3 protein: SAREVSGQGI
V gene: TRBV20-1
D gene: TRBD1
J gene: TRBJ1-4

CDR3 protein: SARWAGFRNEKLF
V gene: TRBV20-1
D gene: NA
J gene: TRBJ1-4

CDR3 protein: ASSFLVKDTGELF
V gene: TRBV5-1
D gene: NA
J gene: TRBJ2-2

CDR3 protein: ANSTAPYEQY
V gene: TRBV14
D gene: NA
J gene: TRBJ2-7

CDR3 protein: ASSDQVETKNIQY
V gene: TRBV11-2
D gene: NA
J gene: TRBJ2-4

CDR3 protein: ASRGPEEYEQY
V gene: TRBV10-3
D gene: NA
J gene: NA

CDR3 protein: ASSPGLPNTGELF
V gene: TRBV3-1
D gene: TRBD2
J gene: TRBJ2-2

CDR3 protein: ASNPRTGYPLADTQY
V gene: TRBV6-7
D gene: NA
J gene: TRBJ2-3

CDR3 protein: ASSYVGPPRTQY
V gene: TRBV2
D gene: NA
J gene: TRBJ2-5

CDR3 protein: ASSSGQPRKLF
V gene: TRBV7-9
D gene: TRBD1
J gene: TRBJ1-4

CDR3 protein: ASSHGTSGVNEQF
V gene: TRBV3-1
D gene: TRBD2
J gene: TRBJ2-1

CDR3 protein: SARTGTSYNEQF
V gene: TRBV20-1
D gene: NA
J gene: NA

CDR3 protein: AWSWTGQETQY
V gene: TRBV30
D gene: TRBD1
J gene: TRBJ2-5

CDR3 protein: ATSRAGQGATGELF
V gene: TRBV15
D gene: TRBD1
J gene: TRBJ2-2

CDR3 protein: ASSGASGANVLT
V gene: TRBV6-5
D gene: NA
J gene: TRBJ2-6

CDR3 protein: ASRGQGFYEQY
V gene: TRBV6-2/TRBV6-3
D gene: TRBD1
J gene: TRBJ2-7

CDR3 protein: ASSSMDRLYQY
V gene: TRBV7-2
D gene: NA
J gene: TRBJ2-5

CDR3 protein: ASSYSKGQMNTEAF
V gene: TRBV6-5
D gene: TRBD1
J gene: TRBJ1-1

CDR3 protein: ASSPRRDPNNEQF
V gene: TRBV4-3
D gene: NA
J gene: NA

CDR3 protein: SVNPLAQTGFTDTQY
V gene: TRBV29-1
D gene: NA
J gene: TRBJ2-3

CDR3 protein: ASSLNRRGDIQY
V gene: TRBV12-3/TRBV12-4
D gene: NA
J gene: TRBJ2-4